These 25 T cell receptor beta chains were sequenced from one sample in a study of T cells in Graves' hyperthyroidism and ophthalmopathy. Template material for amplifying TCR beta CDR3 regions consisted of RNA transcripts. First-round RT-PCR with HTBI primers amplified the TCR CDR3 region. Using its own MiXCR run on the multiplex PCR reads, TCRdb lists one record per CDR3 protein. This sample has 410,000 or so distinct CDR3 sequences, with roughly 15% found just once. Material: blood. The receptor source for this set is a man aged 18 to 29 with Graves' ophthalmopathy.

This clonotype has more than one count but fewer than ten. The J gene is TRBJ2-7, the V gene TRBV6-2 or TRBV6-3; 10 bases fit TRBD1. There are 15 residues in the CDR3. Germline V lookup: CDR1 MNHEY, CDR2 SVGEGT. J lost 3 bases, V lost 2 bases, and 4 bases had no gene match. CDR3 DNA sequence: TGTGCCAGCAGTTACATGGGACAGGGGCTCTACGAGCAGTACTTC. This encodes CASSYMGQGLYEQYF.

The V call is TRBV6-2 or TRBV6-3, the J call TRBJ2-6; D uncertain. This CDR3 comprises 15 residues. Germline CDR1 and CDR2: MNHEY and SVGEGT. V gave up 4 bases and J gave up 4 bases, with 11 bases separating them. The CDR3 loop is CASSSRNAGANVLTF. The CDR3 DNA reads as TGTGCCAGCAGTTCTAGGAACGCCGGGGCCAACGTCCTGACTTTC.

This clonotype occurred many times. The chain recombines TRBV5-1 with TRBJ2-3; TRBD2 agrees at 8 bases. CDR3 length equals 16 residues. Per germline, CDR1 SGHRS and CDR2 YFSETQ. J was trimmed by 1 base and V by 0 bases; bases with no gene match: 4. CDR3 nucleotide sequence: TGCGCCAGCAGCTTGGAATTGGGACTAGGCACAGATACGCAGTATTTT. Translating it yields CASSLELGLGTDTQYF.

The CDR3 region is CASSLSSSGRGNEQFF. The CDR3 DNA reads TGTGCCAGCAGCCTCTCGTCTAGCGGGAGAGGTAATGAGCAGTTCTTC. V and J are TRBV3-1 and TRBJ2-1, with 10 nucleotides matching TRBD2. This CDR3 is 16 amino acids long. The J segment lost 7 bases and the V segment lost 4 bases, leaving 10 bases of the junction unmatched. The V gene's germline CDR1 is LGHDT and CDR2 YNNKEL (reference sequence).

This clonotype was detected many times. J is TRBJ1-5 and V is TRBV2; 7 positions agree with TRBD1. This CDR3 region has 13 residues. CDR1 is SNHLY and CDR2 is FYNNEI in the germline V gene. Trimming cost V 6 bases and J 7 bases; bases outside gene matches: 6. The CDR3 here is CASRQGPGQPQHF. CDR3 nucleotides: TGTGCCAGCAGACAGGGGCCTGGGCAGCCCCAGCATTTT. Full variable domain (remainder filled in from reference TRBV2 and TRBJ1-5): EPEVTQTPSHQVTQMGQEVILRCVPISNHLYFYWYRQILGQKVEFLVSFYNNEISEKSEIFDDQFSVERPDGSNFTLKIRSTKLEDSAMYFCASRQGPGQPQHFGDGTRLSIL.

This clonotype was detected a few times. The chain is built from TRBV25-1 and TRBJ2-1; 7 bases fit TRBD1. Trimming took 8 bases from V and 4 from J; bases not matched to a gene: 11. Germline CDR1 reads MGHDK; CDR2 reads SYGVNS. The CDR3 extends over 15 amino acids. The CDR3 coding sequence is TGTGCCAGCCGAGACCGGGACAGTTTTTACAATGAGCAGTTCTTC. The encoded protein is CASRDRDSFYNEQFF.

This clonotype has just a few counts. The V call is TRBV30, the J call TRBJ1-5; TRBD1 matches at 8 bases. The germline CDR1 and CDR2 sequences are GTSNPN and SVGIG (reference sequence). CDR3 length: 14 amino acids. With V trimmed by 2 bases and J by 9 bases, 9 bases remained unmatched. The CDR3 DNA reads TGTGCCTGGAGTATCGGACAGGGATATTTGCCCCAGCATTTT. Its protein is CAWSIGQGYLPQHF.

In this sample, this clonotype turned up many times. The J gene is TRBJ2-6, the V gene TRBV5-1, with D tentatively TRBD1 (6 bases). V shed 1 base and J shed 0 bases, with 8 bases lying between them. This CDR3 spans 16 amino acids. Germline-derived CDR1 and CDR2 are SGHRS and YFSETQ. The CDR3 DNA is TGCGCCAGCAGCTTGCAAGGGGGCTCTGGGGCCAACGTCCTGACTTTC. Residues: CASSLQGGSGANVLTF.

This chain's CDR3 is CASTLGNTIYF. DNA for the CDR3: TGCGCCAGCACTCTTGGAAACACCATATATTTT. The chain carries TRBV5-1 and TRBJ1-3; D remains ambiguous. Germline V gives CDR1 SGHRS, CDR2 YFSETQ. CDR3 length equals 11 residues. Trimming removed 6 bases from V and 3 bases from J, with 4 bases in between.

This clonotype was found a few times. The chain has TRBV19 and TRBJ2-1; D uncertain. The V gene's germline CDR1 is LNHDA and CDR2 SQIVND (reference sequence). This CDR3 comprises 15 residues. The V end lost 6 bases, the J end lost 3 bases, and 15 bases lay between the germline ends. The CDR3 DNA is TGTGCCAGTAGGGAAGTGGCCGCGATCTACAATGAGCAGTTCTTC. Translated, it gives CASREVAAIYNEQFF.

This clonotype came up many times. This chain uses TRBV12-5 with TRBJ2-1; 8 positions match TRBD1. The CDR3 contains 15 residues. Germline trimming cut 4 bases from V and 3 bases from J; bases unmatched to any gene: 5. The germline V gene encodes CDR1 LGHNT and CDR2 FRNRAP. The CDR3 region has the DNA TGTGCTAGTGGTTGGGCCGGGACAGGCTACAATGAGCAGTTCTTC. This gives the protein CASGWAGTGYNEQFF.

This clonotype appeared a single time. The chain employs TRBV18 and TRBJ2-2; no reliable D call. Between the trimmed V and J ends, which lost 5 bases and 0 bases, there was a span of 22 bases. This CDR3 comprises 19 residues. The germline CDR1 and CDR2 sequences are KGHSH and LQKENI. The chain's CDR3 is CASSFLSWSSSANTGELFF. CDR3 bases: TGTGCCAGCTCATTCCTATCGTGGTCCTCAAGCGCGAACACCGGGGAGCTGTTTTTT.

This clonotype was seen repeatedly, ten times or more. The chain joins TRBV30 to TRBJ1-1; 9 positions agree with TRBD1. The CDR3 has 11 residues. Germline CDR1 reads GTSNPN; CDR2 reads SVGIG (reference sequence). DNA for the CDR3: TGTGCTGCGGACAGGGGCAGAGAAGCTTTCTTT. Protein sequence: CAADRGREAFF.

This clonotype was recorded many times. The rearrangement links TRBV11-2 to TRBJ1-1; TRBD1 is a possible D gene (5 bases). Germline V gene data show CDR1 as SGHAT and CDR2 as FQNNGV. This CDR3 is 14 amino acids long. V lost 6 bases and J 1 base, leaving 12 bases between the germline ends. The CDR3 protein is CASSLQVTNTEAFF. The CDR3, as DNA: TGTGCCAGCAGTTTACAGGTAACGAACACTGAAGCTTTCTTT.

The rearrangement links TRBV10-1 to TRBJ1-1, with 7 bases matching TRBD1. The CDR3 spans 14 residues. Germline values: CDR1 WNHNN, CDR2 SYGVQD (reference sequence). V trimming: 6 bases; J trimming: 5 bases; junction bases outside the gene matches: 9. The CDR3: CASSPISTGTEAFF. CDR3 nucleotides: TGCGCCAGCAGCCCAATTTCGACAGGGACTGAAGCTTTCTTT.

Notes on this clonotype: A much larger clone differs from this one at a single base, so this may be a read error. J is TRBJ2-1 and V is TRBV10-1; possibly TRBD2 for D (7 bases). The length of the CDR3 is 15 residues. Germline V gene lookup returns CDR1 WNHNN and CDR2 SYGVQD (reference sequence). V gave up 4 bases and J gave up 7 bases, with 17 bases separating them. In DNA form, the CDR3 reads TGCGCCAGCAGTGTGTTGCCCAGGGGAGGGAATGAGCAGTTCTTC. It is translated as CASSVLPRGGNEQFF.

Notes on this clonotype: This could be a read error, since a much larger clone is one nucleotide away. The chain joins TRBV19 to TRBJ2-6, with D possibly TRBD1 on 5 matching bases. Germline V lookup: CDR1 LNHDA, CDR2 SQIVND (reference sequence). The CDR3 is 15 residues long. The CDR3 DNA follows: TGTGCCAGTAGTGACCTCCCCTCTGGGGCCAACATCCTGACTTTC. It codes for CASSDLPSGANILTF.

In its sample, this clonotype was seen many times. The chain carries TRBV7-9 and TRBJ1-1; D is perhaps TRBD1 (5 bases). Trimming removed 5 bases from V and 4 bases from J, with 14 bases in between. CDR1 is SEHNR and CDR2 is FQNEAQ in the germline V gene (reference sequence). CDR3 length: 14 residues. The CDR3 protein is CASSPQGVATEAFF. CDR3 bases: TGTGCCAGCAGCCCACAAGGGGTTGCCACTGAAGCTTTCTTT.

V and J are TRBV6-2 or TRBV6-3 and TRBJ2-3, with 12 bases that match TRBD1. J gave up 6 bases and V 7 bases, and 11 bases lay outside the gene matches. The CDR3 spans 16 residues. The V gene's germline CDR1 is MNHEY and CDR2 SVGEGT. The CDR3 DNA reads as TGTGCCAGCACCGACGGGACAGGGGGCGCAGGGGATACGCAGTATTTT. Translated: CASTDGTGGAGDTQYF.

This clonotype was recorded at least ten times. Here the CDR3 reads CASSFVTSVSEQFF. In nucleotides, the CDR3 is TGTGCCAGCAGTTTCGTGACTAGCGTTAGTGAGCAGTTCTTC. The rearrangement uses TRBV12-3 or TRBV12-4 and TRBJ2-1; 8 bases agree with TRBD2. V shed 3 bases and J 9 bases; nucleotides not matched to a gene: 7. The CDR3 totals 14 residues.

This clonotype has more than one count but fewer than ten. This chain joins TRBV20-1 and TRBJ2-2, with unresolved D. In germline, CDR1 is DFQATT, CDR2 SNEGSKA (reference sequence). CDR3 length: 14 residues. With 6 bases removed from V and 0 bases from J, the gap between germline ends came to 11 bases. Here the CDR3 reads CSAPVPSNTGELFF. The CDR3 coding sequence is TGCAGTGCCCCGGTCCCTTCGAACACCGGGGAGCTGTTTTTT.

The chain employs TRBV11-3 and TRBJ2-5, with TRBD1 identical over 8 bases. Germline-derived CDR1 and CDR2 are SGHNT and YENEEA. The CDR3 runs 15 residues. Trimming took 1 base from V and 3 from J; bases not matched to a gene: 4. The CDR3, as DNA: TGTGCCAGCAGCTTAGGCCCGACAGGGGAAGAGACCCAGTACTTC. This encodes CASSLGPTGEETQYF.

This clonotype was observed at least ten times. Here the CDR3 reads CASQPIPQLAGVYNEQFF. DNA of the CDR3: TGTGCCAGCCAACCAATTCCACAACTAGCGGGGGTTTACAATGAGCAGTTCTTC. V and J are TRBV19 and TRBJ2-1; 11 bases agree with TRBD2. V lost 9 bases to trimming and J lost 4 bases; unmatched junction nucleotides: 17. Per germline, CDR1 LNHDA and CDR2 SQIVND (reference sequence). This CDR3 has 18 residues.

This clonotype was counted at least ten times. The chain is built from TRBV30 and TRBJ2-1, with a possible D match to TRBD1 (5 bases). CDR3 length equals 12 residues. V shed 7 bases and J shed 4 bases, with 11 bases lying between them. The V gene's germline CDR1 is GTSNPN and CDR2 SVGIG (reference sequence). The DNA for the CDR3 is TGTGCCTCTACGACAGAGTACAATGAGCAGTTCTTC. It is translated as CASTTEYNEQFF.

In its sample, this clonotype was seen many times. The V call is TRBV5-6, the J call TRBJ2-5; 8 positions match TRBD1. After removal of 3 bases from V and 4 bases from J, the junction contained 2 bases not matched to a gene. CDR1 and CDR2 from the germline V gene are SGHDT and YYEEEE. The CDR3 runs 13 residues. DNA of the CDR3: TGTGCCAGCAGCTCAGGGGGCCGAGAGACCCAGTACTTC. Amino acid sequence: CASSSGGRETQYF.